This is a list of T cell receptor beta chains from one sample in a study of T-cell reconstitution after alpha-beta-depleted transplantation in children. TCRdb ran MiXCR on the PCR reads and lists one entry per CDR3 protein. This repertoire shows about 360,000 distinct CDR3 sequences, about an eighth found once; its top ten account for around 4.1%. Sample: PBMCs, taken from the stem cell graft. The source is a human donor who donated a stem cell graft to a child with Fanconi anemia. CDR3s include the opening cysteine and the closing phenylalanine or tryptophan. Fields, in order: CDR3 length, J gene, V gene, CDR3 protein.

12	TRBJ2-3	TRBV5-1	CASSFGTPPQYF
14	TRBJ1-3	TRBV10-3	CATDTAVTGGTIYF
15	TRBJ1-5	TRBV3-1	CASSQGGFSDQPQHF
14	TRBJ1-2	TRBV3-1	CASSPRGGGYGYTF
14	TRBJ2-5	TRBV5-1	CASSLTSGRETQYF
12	TRBJ2-5	TRBV20-1	CSSGRLQETQYF
14	TRBJ2-3	TRBV5-5	CASTLEAFTDTQYF
13	TRBJ2-7	TRBV6-2/TRBV6-3	CASSKDRRYEQYF
12	TRBJ2-3	TRBV5-4	CASSKNTDTQYF
17	TRBJ2-1	TRBV15	CARGLTSGGLPYNEQFF
16	TRBJ2-1	TRBV7-2	CASSLVSGGRGNEQFF
13	TRBJ1-1	TRBV6-6	CASSPGVYTEAFF
14	TRBJ1-1	TRBV11-2	CASSADRGSTEAFF